The 29 T cell receptor beta chains below were found in one sample sequenced in a study of blood T cell repertoires in COVID-19 (dated by TCRdb to 2020 to 2021). The library was produced with the immunoSEQ multiplex PCR assay. TCRdb took this table from immuneACCESS and kept in-frame rearrangements with V and J called. Such tables lack part of the clones; where checked against another copy, unresolved V genes explain under half of the gap, and the rest is unexplained. Counted in this sample were some 300,000 clones; about 90% of them appeared once. Approximately 6.5% of the sample is taken by the ten largest. Sequencing was done on a sample of peripheral blood. Receptors originate from a woman between 45 and 60 years old with COVID-19, enrolled during active disease.

This clone occurred once. The gene calls are TRBV5-8 and TRBJ2-3; 10 positions match TRBD1. Germline CDR1 SGHTS, CDR2 YDEGEE. Trimming cost V 0 bases and J 2 bases; bases outside gene matches: 3. The CDR3 has 16 residues. CDR3 amino acids: CASSLGDRGPTDTQYF. The CDR3 DNA sequence: TGTGCCAGCAGCTTGGGGGACAGGGGACCCACAGATACGCAGTATTTT.

The V call is TRBV7-2, the J call TRBJ2-2, with 7 bases that match TRBD1. Germline V gene sequence: CDR1 SGHTA, CDR2 FQGNSA. CDR3 size: 16 residues. With 4 bases clipped from V and 6 bases from J, the junction kept 11 bases outside the gene matches. CDR3 DNA: TGTGCCAGCAGCTCGCGTCTGGGACAGCGTCCCGGGGAGCTGTTTTTT. It encodes CASSSRLGQRPGELFF.

This clone was seen a single time. V usage is TRBV5-1 and J usage is TRBJ2-7; no clear D gene. V dropped 4 bases and J dropped 6 bases, with 14 bases sitting between them. CDR1 and CDR2 from the germline V gene are SGHRS and YFSETQ. The CDR3 is 13 amino acids. CDR3 nucleotides: TGCGCCAGCAGCCTCCTAGAGACCGGCGAGCAGTACTTC. Protein sequence: CASSLLETGEQYF.

This chain links TRBV12-3 or TRBV12-4 with TRBJ2-7, with D hard to call. This CDR3 is built from 12 residues. V was clipped by 3 bases and J by 6 bases, with 9 bases between them. The CDR3 sequence is CASSFAGAEQYF. CDR3 sequence (DNA): TGTGCCAGCAGTTTCGCCGGAGCCGAGCAGTACTTC.

CDR3 DNA: TGTGCCAGCAGCCAAGAACTAGCGGGAGTGGGGACCGGGGAGCTGTTTTTT. Its protein is CASSQELAGVGTGELFF. The rearrangement joins TRBV3-1 (or the pseudogene TRBV3-2) to TRBJ2-2, with TRBD2 matching over 11 bases. CDR3 length: 17 residues. Germline V gene lookup returns CDR1 LGHDT and CDR2 YNNKEL (reference sequence). Unmatched junction bases numbered 5, after V lost 0 bases and J lost 5 bases.

This chain uses TRBV15 with TRBJ1-2, with no clear D. CDR3 length equals 16 residues. V was clipped by 4 bases and J by 1 base, with 16 bases between them. Germline V lookup: CDR1 LNHNV, CDR2 YYDKDF (reference sequence). The CDR3 nucleotides are TGTGCCACCAGCACCATCCTGGACGGGATTAACTATGGCTACACCTTC. Its protein product is CATSTILDGINYGYTF.

V is TRBV10-3 and J is TRBJ2-2, with no clear D. Trimming shortened V by 10 bases and J by 1 base, and 7 bases separated the two germline ends. The CDR3 has 12 residues. In germline, CDR1 is ENHRY, CDR2 SYGVKD. CDR3 sequence (DNA): TGTGCCACTCAGGAGAACACCGGGGAGCTGTTTTTT. Protein product: CATQENTGELFF.

This rearrangement joins TRBV6-5 to TRBJ2-7; TRBD1 matches at 7 bases. The CDR3 is 16 residues long. The ends lost 0 bases at V and 1 base at J; junction bases unmatched: 6. Germline CDR1 and CDR2: MNHEY and SVGAGI. The CDR3 DNA follows: TGTGCCAGCAGTTACTCGATCCCAGGGGGATCCTACGAGCAGTACTTC. This codes for CASSYSIPGGSYEQYF.

V gene TRBV18 combines with J gene TRBJ1-5; 8 nucleotides agree with TRBD1. The CDR3 has 16 amino acids. Unmatched junction bases numbered 9, after V lost 3 bases and J lost 5 bases. From germline, CDR1 is KGHSH and CDR2 LQKENI. The CDR3 bases are TGTGCCAGCTCACCGGGAACAGGGGGGAACTATCAGCCCCAGCATTTT. It specifies CASSPGTGGNYQPQHF.

The CDR3 loop is CASRKQASTDTQYF. The CDR3 nucleotides are TGTGCCAGCAGGAAACAGGCCAGCACAGATACGCAGTATTTT. V and J are TRBV11-3 and TRBJ2-3; tentatively, D is TRBD1 (5 bases). The CDR3 contains 14 residues. The germline gives CDR1 SGHNT, CDR2 YENEEA. V lost 6 bases and J lost 0, with 10 bases in between.

The chain links TRBV2 to TRBJ1-4, with TRBD1 as a possible D gene (5 bases). The CDR3 sequence is 14 residues long. The germline V gene encodes CDR1 SNHLY and CDR2 FYNNEI. With 7 bases removed from V and 5 bases from J, the gap between germline ends came to 14 bases. The CDR3, as DNA: TGTGCCAGCAATGGCGCGGGGCGAAATGAAAAACTGTTTTTT. Its translation is CASNGAGRNEKLFF.

The chain links TRBV15 to TRBJ1-2; weak D call: TRBD1 (6 bases). CDR1 and CDR2 (germline): LNHNV, YYDKDF (reference sequence). Trimming shortened V by 0 bases and J by 2 bases, and 7 bases separated the two germline ends. The CDR3 extends over 14 amino acids. The CDR3, as DNA: TGTGCCACCAGCAGAGATAGGGGGAACTATGGCTACACCTTC. This codes for CATSRDRGNYGYTF.

This chain links TRBV7-9 with TRBJ2-1, with TRBD2 identical over 9 bases. Germline CDR1 and CDR2: SEHNR and FQNEAQ (reference sequence). The CDR3 has 16 amino acids. V dropped 5 bases and J dropped 8; count of bases not matched to a gene: 13. CDR3 DNA: TGTGCCAGCAGCGACCCTAGCGGGAAAATGATCTATGAGCAGTTCTTC. It codes for CASSDPSGKMIYEQFF. Full variable domain (outside the CDR3, taken from reference TRBV7-9 and TRBJ2-1): DTGVSQNPRHKITKRGQNVTFRCDPISEHNRLYWYRQTLGQGPEFLTYFQNEAQLEKSRLLSDRFSAERPKGSFSTLEIQRTEQGDSAMYLCASSDPSGKMIYEQFFGPGTRLTVL.

This clone showed up many times. The chain combines TRBV7-2 with TRBJ1-3, with TRBD1 identical over 8 bases. The CDR3 contains 15 residues. With V trimmed by 2 bases and J by 7 bases, 7 bases remained unmatched. Germline V gives CDR1 SGHTA, CDR2 FQGNSA. The CDR3 region is CASSLRGTGLNTIYF. CDR3 nucleotides: TGTGCCAGCAGCTTACGGGGGACAGGACTCAACACCATATATTTT.

The chain combines TRBV7-9 with TRBJ2-2; 7 positions agree with TRBD1. Germline CDR1 SEHNR, CDR2 FQNEAQ (reference sequence). The CDR3 is 17 residues long. J gave up 5 bases and V 3 bases, and 12 bases lay outside the gene matches. The CDR3 DNA follows: TGTGCCAGCAGCTTCCTCCCGAGGGGGCCAGGTACCGGGGAGCTGTTTTTT. Translation gives CASSFLPRGPGTGELFF.

Concerning this clone: This sample includes further DNA sequences coding for the same CDR3. This chain joins TRBV18 and TRBJ2-7; maybe TRBD1 (6 bases). The germline gives CDR1 KGHSH, CDR2 LQKENI. The CDR3 extends over 14 amino acids. Deletions cut 3 bases from V and 1 base from J, with 10 bases between. CDR3 sequence reads: CASSPPGVSYEQYF. The CDR3 DNA reads TGTGCCAGCTCACCGCCAGGGGTTTCCTACGAGCAGTACTTC.

The V call is TRBV11-1, the J call TRBJ2-7; D unclear. The V and J ends lost 2 bases and 5 bases respectively, with 10 bases between them. CDR1 SGHAT and CDR2 FQDESV come from the germline V gene (reference sequence). This CDR3 has 13 residues. The CDR3: CASSLPPADEQYF. In DNA form, the CDR3 reads TGTGCCAGCAGCTTACCCCCTGCGGACGAGCAGTACTTC. Based on the CDR3 plus reference TRBV11-1 and TRBJ2-7, the full variable domain is EAEVAQSPRYKITEKSQAVAFWCDPISGHATLYWYRQILGQGPELLVQFQDESVVDDSQLPKDRFSAERLKGVDSTLKIQPAELGDSAMYLCASSLPPADEQYFGPGTRLTVT.

The chain joins TRBV29-1 to TRBJ2-7; 9 positions agree with TRBD1. This CDR3 comprises 13 residues. Losses at the gene ends were 7 bases for V and 5 bases for J; bases not matched to a gene: 9. CDR1 is SQVTM and CDR2 is ANQGSEA in the germline V gene. The CDR3 protein is CSAAGQGVNEQYF. The CDR3, as DNA: TGCAGCGCTGCGGGACAGGGAGTAAACGAGCAGTACTTC.

The chain has TRBV7-9 and TRBJ1-1, with D possibly matching TRBD1 (5 bases). Germline V gene sequence: CDR1 SEHNR, CDR2 FQNEAQ (reference sequence). The CDR3 is 13 residues long. V lost 1 base, J lost 6 bases, and 9 bases lay in between. The CDR3 DNA sequence: TGTGCCAGCAGCTTAGACGCGGGGGCTGAAGCTTTCTTT. It codes for CASSLDAGAEAFF.

There are a few counts of this clone. The gene calls are TRBV4-1 and TRBJ2-2; a possible D gene is TRBD1 (6 bases). CDR1 is MGHRA and CDR2 is YSYEKL in the germline V gene. V gave up 3 bases and J gave up 3 bases, with 17 bases separating them. The CDR3 covers 17 residues. In nucleotides, the CDR3 is TGCGCCAGCAGCCAGGGTATAGGGGGACCCTACACCGGGGAGCTGTTTTTT. Translated, it gives CASSQGIGGPYTGELFF.

This rearrangement joins TRBV3-1 (or the pseudogene TRBV3-2) to TRBJ2-7, with 7 nucleotides matching TRBD2. The junction had 0 bases not matched to a gene; V was cut back by 2 bases and J by 2 bases. Per germline, CDR1 LGHDT and CDR2 YNNKEL (reference sequence). The CDR3 has 13 amino acids. DNA of the CDR3: TGTGCCAGCAGCCAAAGCGGGACCTACGAGCAGTACTTC. This encodes CASSQSGTYEQYF.

The V gene is TRBV9, the J gene TRBJ2-1; 15 nucleotides agree with TRBD2. Losses at the gene ends were 7 bases for V and 7 bases for J; bases not matched to a gene: 12. From germline, CDR1 is SGDLS and CDR2 YYNGEE. The CDR3 length is 17 residues. Written as DNA, the CDR3 is TGTGCCAGCGGAAACAGGGGGACTAGCGGGAGGAGGAATGAGCAGTTCTTC. Translating it yields CASGNRGTSGRRNEQFF.

This clone was seen many times. The rearrangement joins TRBV29-1 to TRBJ2-1; D perhaps matches TRBD1 (6 bases). V gave up 5 bases and J gave up 5 bases, with 7 bases separating them. The CDR3 spans 11 residues. CDR1 is SQVTM, CDR2 ANQGSEA, per germline. The CDR3 protein is CSVTGHNEQFF. CDR3 sequence (DNA): TGCAGCGTTACAGGGCACAATGAGCAGTTCTTC.

The chain couples TRBV11-2 to TRBJ1-1; 10 bases are shared with TRBD1. Germline values: CDR1 SGHAT, CDR2 FQNNGV. The CDR3 is 13 amino acids. The trim removed 6 bases at V and 5 bases at J, leaving 3 bases unmatched. In nucleotides, the CDR3 is TGTGCCAGCAGAAGGACAGGGGGGACTGAAGCTTTCTTT. Translated, it gives CASRRTGGTEAFF.

The genes are TRBV2 and TRBJ2-3, with 7 positions matching TRBD2. The CDR3 totals 15 residues. Germline CDR1 SNHLY, CDR2 FYNNEI. Trimming cost V 8 bases and J 6 bases; bases outside gene matches: 14. CDR3 nucleotide sequence: TGTGCCAGCCGGATTAGCGGGTCACCGAGGGATACGCAGTATTTT. Translating gives CASRISGSPRDTQYF.

This clone was recorded only once. CDR3 protein: CASSQDVGGVAGNTIYF. CDR3 nucleotide sequence: TGCGCCAGCAGCCAAGATGTAGGGGGCGTCGCTGGAAACACCATATATTTT. This chain joins TRBV4-1 and TRBJ1-3; 7 bases map to TRBD1. Trimming removed 0 bases from V and 2 bases from J; junction bases left unmatched: 7. The germline CDR1 and CDR2 sequences are MGHRA and YSYEKL. The length of the CDR3 is 17 residues.

CDR3 residues: CASSGKQGAYGYTF. CDR3 nucleotide sequence: TGTGCCAGCTCAGGGAAGCAGGGGGCATATGGCTACACCTTC. The rearrangement uses TRBV18 and TRBJ1-2; 8 nucleotides match TRBD1. The CDR3 consists of 14 residues. V was clipped by 5 bases and J by 5 bases; unmatched bases: 7. The germline V gene encodes CDR1 KGHSH and CDR2 LQKENI. Drawing the rest from reference TRBV18 and TRBJ1-2, the complete variable domain is NAGVMQNPRHLVRRRGQEARLRCSPMKGHSHVYWYRQLPEEGLKFMVYLQKENIIDESGMPKERFSAEFPKEGPSILRIQQVVRGDSAAYFCASSGKQGAYGYTFGSGTRLTVV.

The chain uses TRBV7-9 and TRBJ1-1; D not certain. V lost 5 bases and J lost 7, with 14 bases in between. There are 13 residues in the CDR3. The germline gives CDR1 SEHNR, CDR2 FQNEAQ (reference sequence). CDR3 loop: CASSASPRSEAFF. The CDR3 region has the DNA TGTGCCAGCAGCGCATCCCCGCGGAGTGAAGCTTTCTTT. The full variable domain, its missing parts supplied by reference TRBV7-9 and TRBJ1-1, is DTGVSQNPRHKITKRGQNVTFRCDPISEHNRLYWYRQTLGQGPEFLTYFQNEAQLEKSRLLSDRFSAERPKGSFSTLEIQRTEQGDSAMYLCASSASPRSEAFFGQGTRLTVV.

The CDR3: CASSPRLAGSTDTQYF. The CDR3 nucleotides read TGCGCCAGCAGTCCTCGACTAGCGGGAAGCACAGATACGCAGTATTTT. This sequence joins TRBV23-1 and TRBJ2-3; 11 bases are shared with TRBD2. TRBV23-1 is placed among ORFs of uncertain function. This CDR3 contains 16 residues. The trim removed 4 bases at V and 0 bases at J, leaving 3 bases unmatched.